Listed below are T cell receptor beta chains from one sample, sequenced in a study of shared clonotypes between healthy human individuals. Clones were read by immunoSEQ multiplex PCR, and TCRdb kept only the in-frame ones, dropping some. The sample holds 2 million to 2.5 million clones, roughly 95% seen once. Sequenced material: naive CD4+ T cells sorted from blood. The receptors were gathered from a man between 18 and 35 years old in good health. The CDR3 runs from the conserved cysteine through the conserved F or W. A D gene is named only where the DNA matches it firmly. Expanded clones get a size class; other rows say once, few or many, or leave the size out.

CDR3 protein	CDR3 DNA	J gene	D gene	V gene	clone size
CAISLDQEKLFF	TGTGCCATCAGTCTCGATCAAGAAAAACTGTTTTTT	TRBJ1-4	.	TRBV10-3	once
CASSPGSGNSPLHF	TGTGCCAGCTCACCAGGCTCGGGGAATTCACCCCTCCACTTT	TRBJ1-6	.	TRBV18	.
CASSREGGNNSPLHF	TGCGCCAGCAGCAGAGAAGGGGGGAACAATTCACCCCTCCACTTT	TRBJ1-6	.	TRBV5-1	.
CAWKAGGAHNEQFF	TGTGCCTGGAAGGCGGGGGGGGCCCACAATGAGCAGTTCTTC	TRBJ2-1	TRBD2	TRBV30	.
CASSLGETQYF	TGTGCCAGCAGTCTAGGAGAGACCCAGTACTTC	TRBJ2-5	.	TRBV2	.
CASSRLAVNEQFF	TGTGCCAGCAGCCGACTAGCGGTAAATGAGCAGTTCTTC	TRBJ2-1	TRBD2	TRBV6-5	.
CSVGTKLAGDGEQYF	TGCAGCGTTGGGACGAAATTAGCGGGAGATGGGGAGCAGTACTTC	TRBJ2-7	TRBD2	TRBV29-1	.
CAWGTGLNTEAFF	TGTGCCTGGGGGACCGGTTTGAACACTGAAGCTTTCTTT	TRBJ1-1	.	TRBV30	.
CSVEAGSAYGYTF	TGCAGCGTTGAGGCTGGGTCTGCCTATGGCTACACCTTC	TRBJ1-2	.	TRBV29-1	once
CASSEGIETYEQYF	TGTGCCAGCAGTGAAGGGATCGAGACCTACGAGCAGTACTTC	TRBJ2-7	.	TRBV25-1	.
CASSQTASGYGYTF	TGTGCCAGCAGCCAGACAGCCTCTGGCTATGGCTACACCTTC	TRBJ1-2	.	TRBV6-1	.
CASSEGLAASTDTQYF	TGTGCCAGCAGTGAAGGACTAGCGGCTAGCACAGATACGCAGTATTTT	TRBJ2-3	TRBD2	TRBV6-1	.
CAWSLRYNQPQHF	TGTGCCTGGAGTCTCAGGTATAATCAGCCCCAGCATTTT	TRBJ1-5	.	TRBV30	few
CASSLAGGDYGYTF	TGCGCCAGCAGCTTGGCAGGGGGAGACTATGGCTACACCTTC	TRBJ1-2	TRBD1	TRBV5-1	.